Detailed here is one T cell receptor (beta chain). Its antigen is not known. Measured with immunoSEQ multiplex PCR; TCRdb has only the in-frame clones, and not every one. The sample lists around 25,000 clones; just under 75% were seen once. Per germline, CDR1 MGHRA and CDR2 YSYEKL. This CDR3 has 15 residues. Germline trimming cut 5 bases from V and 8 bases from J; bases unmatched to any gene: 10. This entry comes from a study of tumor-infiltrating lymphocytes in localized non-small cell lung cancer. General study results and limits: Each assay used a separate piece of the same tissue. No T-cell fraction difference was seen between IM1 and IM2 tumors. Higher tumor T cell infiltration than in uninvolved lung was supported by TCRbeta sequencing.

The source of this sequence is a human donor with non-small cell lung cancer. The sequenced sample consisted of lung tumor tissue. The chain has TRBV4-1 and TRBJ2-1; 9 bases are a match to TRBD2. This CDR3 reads CASSEVAGDGDEQFF. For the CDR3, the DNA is TGCGCCAGCAGCGAAGTAGCGGGGGATGGAGATGAGCAGTTCTTC.